One and the same sample provided the 22 T cell receptor beta chains below, sequenced in a study of patients and donors after allogeneic stem cell transplantation (dated by TCRdb to the early 2020s). Library preparation was by RT-PCR. The sequencing machine was a NextSeq 550. Starting from the raw public reads, TCRdb applied fastp trimming at Q25, assembled clones with MiXCR and retained in-frame beta chains. Each CDR3 protein gets just one entry, which takes the most common genes and DNA from the rows behind it. This sample gives about 410,000 distinct CDR3 sequences in total; 16% of them show up just once. The top ten hold just over 7% of the sample. Material: blood, either unsorted or a sorted T cell fraction (not recorded which). These receptors were obtained from a human donor who was either an allogeneic HSCT recipient or a stem cell or donor lymphocyte infusion donor (not recorded which). It is not recorded whose cells these are; they may come from a transplant donor.

This clonotype was counted between two and nine times. V gene TRBV3-1 combines with J gene TRBJ2-3, with 10 positions matching TRBD2. In germline, CDR1 is LGHDT, CDR2 YNNKEL (reference sequence). This CDR3 is 17 amino acids long. The ends lost 5 bases at V and 4 bases at J; junction bases unmatched: 12. DNA of the CDR3: TGTGCCAGCAGCAGATGGATAAGCGGGGGGGCGGCAGATACGCAGTATTTT. Amino acids: CASSRWISGGAADTQYF.

This clonotype was counted many times. The chain is built from TRBV3-1 and TRBJ2-5; 12 nucleotides align to TRBD2. V trimming: 4 bases; J trimming: 7 bases; junction bases outside the gene matches: 1. The CDR3 sequence is 13 residues long. Germline-derived CDR1 and CDR2 are LGHDT and YNNKEL (reference sequence). The CDR3 DNA is TGTGCCAGCAGCCTGGGACTAGCGGGGACCCAGTACTTC. As protein: CASSLGLAGTQYF.

V and J are TRBV30 and TRBJ1-6, with D unclear. Germline CDR1 and CDR2: GTSNPN and SVGIG (reference sequence). CDR3 length equals 13 residues. V dropped 5 bases and J dropped 3 bases, with 8 bases sitting between them. The CDR3 here is CAWEGVYNSPLHF. The CDR3 region has the DNA TGTGCCTGGGAGGGAGTCTATAATTCACCCCTCCACTTT.

The J gene is TRBJ2-7, the V gene TRBV4-3, with a tentative D call TRBD1 (5 bases). The CDR3 runs to 17 residues. Trimming removed 4 bases at V and 2 bases at J, with 21 bases between. Germline CDR1 LGHNA, CDR2 YSLEER. CDR3 DNA: TGCGCCAGCAGCCGCTGGCAGGGTATCAGGTGGCCCTACGAGCAGTACTTC. Translating it yields CASSRWQGIRWPYEQYF.

The sample holds many counts of this clonotype. This chain links TRBV7-9 with TRBJ2-3; 8 positions match TRBD1. The CDR3 spans 14 residues. Trimming took 8 bases from V and 0 from J; bases not matched to a gene: 4. The germline gives CDR1 SEHNR, CDR2 FQNEAQ (reference sequence). This CDR3 reads CASQGTGSTDTQYF. CDR3 sequence (DNA): TGTGCCAGCCAAGGGACAGGTAGCACAGATACGCAGTATTTT.

V and J are TRBV27 and TRBJ1-4; D not certain. This CDR3 contains 13 residues. Deletions cut 6 bases from V and 4 bases from J, with 9 bases between. Germline assignment: CDR1 MNHEY and CDR2 SMNVEV (reference sequence). CDR3 DNA: TGTGCCAGCAGACCGGACCGTAATGAAAAACTGTTTTTT. It translates to CASRPDRNEKLFF.

J is TRBJ1-2 and V is TRBV3-1; D remains ambiguous. This CDR3 is built from 15 residues. V lost 1 base to trimming and J lost 4 bases, with 13 bases between them. CDR1 LGHDT and CDR2 YNNKEL come from the germline V gene (reference sequence). Written as DNA, the CDR3 is TGTGCCAGCAGCCAAGGTGAAACGGAGCCCTATGGCTACACCTTC. Amino acids: CASSQGETEPYGYTF.

This clonotype was detected only a few times. The rearrangement links TRBV2 to TRBJ2-2; D tentatively fits TRBD1 or TRBD2 (5 bases each). CDR3 length equals 15 residues. Germline-derived CDR1 and CDR2 are SNHLY and FYNNEI. Trimming cost V 7 bases and J 6 bases, with 18 bases left between them. This chain's CDR3 is CASTRARGSPGELFF. In DNA form, the CDR3 reads TGTGCCAGCACCAGGGCCCGGGGTAGTCCCGGGGAGCTGTTTTTT. Together with reference TRBV2 and TRBJ2-2, the CDR3 gives the full variable domain: EPEVTQTPSHQVTQMGQEVILRCVPISNHLYFYWYRQILGQKVEFLVSFYNNEISEKSEIFDDQFSVERPDGSNFTLKIRSTKLEDSAMYFCASTRARGSPGELFFGEGSRLTVL.

This clonotype was seen many times. The rearrangement uses TRBV7-8 and TRBJ1-1, with TRBD1 matching over 9 bases. Germline assignment: CDR1 SGHVS and CDR2 FQNEAQ. CDR3 length: 18 amino acids. The J segment lost 0 bases and the V segment lost 4 bases, leaving 12 bases of the junction unmatched. In DNA form, the CDR3 reads TGTGCCAGCAGCTACCCGAGAGGACAGGGGAGGCTGAACACTGAAGCTTTCTTT. Encoded protein: CASSYPRGQGRLNTEAFF. Combining the CDR3 with reference TRBV7-8 and TRBJ1-1 gives the whole variable domain GAGVSQSPRYKVAKRGQDVALRCDPISGHVSLFWYQQALGQGPEFLTYFQNEAQLDKSGLPSDRFFAERPEGSVSTLKIQRTQQEDSAVYLCASSYPRGQGRLNTEAFFGQGTRLTVV.

This clonotype has more than one count but fewer than ten. The genes are TRBV7-9 and TRBJ2-1, with D maybe TRBD2 (6 bases). With 1 base removed from V and 6 bases from J, the gap between germline ends came to 16 bases. Germline assignment: CDR1 SEHNR and CDR2 FQNEAQ (reference sequence). This CDR3 contains 16 residues. CDR3 bases: TGTGCCAGCAGCTTAGGATGGCGGGCCGGGGGCAATGAGCAGTTCTTC. Amino acid sequence: CASSLGWRAGGNEQFF.

This clonotype appeared a few times. The chain uses TRBV27 and TRBJ1-2; TRBD1 matches at 7 bases. V lost 5 bases to trimming and J lost 5 bases; unmatched junction nucleotides: 23. Germline-derived CDR1 and CDR2 are MNHEY and SMNVEV (reference sequence). The CDR3 is made up of 19 amino acids. In DNA form, the CDR3 reads TGTGCCAGCAGTCGTACCGGACTTAGGGGGACAGAGCCTTTTTATGGCTACACCTTC. Amino acids: CASSRTGLRGTEPFYGYTF.

This clonotype was found a few times. CDR3 protein: CASSPNPRGTTEAFF. In nucleotides, the CDR3 is TGTGCCAGCAGCCCAAATCCCAGAGGGACCACTGAAGCTTTCTTT. The chain employs TRBV11-3 and TRBJ1-1, with D maybe TRBD1 (5 bases). The CDR3 is 15 residues long. With 5 bases removed from V and 4 bases from J, the gap between germline ends came to 17 bases. Germline-derived CDR1 and CDR2 are SGHNT and YENEEA.

This clonotype showed up just a few times. The chain has TRBV6-5 and TRBJ1-1; D call uncertain. This CDR3 is built from 11 residues. V gave up 6 bases and J gave up 10 bases, with 12 bases separating them. Germline CDR1 reads MNHEY; CDR2 reads SVGAGI. This CDR3 is CASRQGWGAFF. Written as DNA, the CDR3 is TGTGCCAGCAGACAAGGGTGGGGAGCTTTCTTT.

This clonotype came up a few times. The chain recombines TRBV9 with TRBJ2-1; D possibly matches TRBD1 or TRBD2 (5 bases each). This CDR3 comprises 14 residues. CDR1 and CDR2 (germline): SGDLS, YYNGEE. V was pared by 0 bases and J by 10 bases, with 14 bases between. The CDR3 spells CASSVAEGSGEQFF. The CDR3, as DNA: TGTGCCAGCAGCGTAGCAGAGGGTTCAGGGGAGCAGTTCTTC.

This chain uses TRBV3-1 with TRBJ1-3; TRBD1 is a possible D gene (6 bases). The V gene lost 1 base and the J gene lost 0 bases, with 10 bases spanning the gap. CDR1 and CDR2 (germline): LGHDT, YNNKEL (reference sequence). The CDR3 spans 16 residues. The CDR3 DNA is TGTGCCAGCAGCCAAGCCCAGGGGTACTCTGGAAACACCATATATTTT. It encodes CASSQAQGYSGNTIYF.

This clonotype was seen more than once but under ten times. This chain links TRBV6-1 with TRBJ2-2; D could derive from TRBD1 or TRBD2 (5 bases each). The V and J ends lost 11 bases and 2 bases respectively, with 21 bases between them. The length of the CDR3 is 16 residues. CDR1 and CDR2 from the germline V gene are MNHNS and SASEGT. CDR3 loop: CARSPGHFLNTGELFF. DNA of the CDR3: TGTGCCCGTAGTCCGGGGCACTTCTTAAACACCGGGGAGCTGTTTTTT.

The chain has TRBV18 and TRBJ1-1; 7 positions agree with TRBD1. This CDR3 is 15 amino acids long. CDR1 KGHSH and CDR2 LQKENI come from the germline V gene. The trim removed 3 bases at V and 4 bases at J, leaving 8 bases unmatched. The DNA for the CDR3 is TGTGCCAGCTCACCTTTACAGGGGATGGGCACTGAAGCTTTCTTT. It codes for CASSPLQGMGTEAFF. Combining the CDR3 with reference TRBV18 and TRBJ1-1 gives the whole variable domain NAGVMQNPRHLVRRRGQEARLRCSPMKGHSHVYWYRQLPEEGLKFMVYLQKENIIDESGMPKERFSAEFPKEGPSILRIQQVVRGDSAAYFCASSPLQGMGTEAFFGQGTRLTVV.

The J gene is TRBJ2-5, the V gene TRBV7-2, with TRBD2 as a possible D gene (6 bases). CDR1 is SGHTA, CDR2 FQGNSA, per germline. V dropped 4 bases and J dropped 1 base, with 13 bases sitting between them. The CDR3 spans 15 residues. CDR3 nucleotides: TGTGCCAGCAGCTGGAGGGGCAGGTTCCAAGAGACCCAGTACTTC. This sequence encodes CASSWRGRFQETQYF. The variable domain in full, with the rest retrieved from reference TRBV7-2 and TRBJ2-5, is GAGVSQSPSNKVTEKGKDVELRCDPISGHTALYWYRQSLGQGLEFLIYFQGNSAPDKSGLPSDRFSAERTGGSVSTLTIQRTQQEDSAVYLCASSWRGRFQETQYFGPGTRLLVL.

J is TRBJ1-2 and V is TRBV7-9; D is ambiguous. This CDR3 spans 13 amino acids. Germline loops: CDR1 SEHNR, CDR2 FQNEAQ (reference sequence). The germline V and J ends were trimmed by 1 base and 6 bases, with 9 bases remaining between them. CDR3 protein: CASSLGMVDGYTF. CDR3 bases: TGTGCCAGCAGCTTAGGCATGGTGGATGGCTACACCTTC.

A few counts support this clonotype. The chain has TRBV12-3 or TRBV12-4 and TRBJ2-5; D is ambiguous. This CDR3 spans 13 amino acids. V gave up 3 bases and J gave up 5 bases, with 10 bases separating them. Here the CDR3 reads CASSFQLAETQYF. Written as DNA, the CDR3 is TGTGCCAGCAGTTTTCAGCTGGCCGAGACCCAGTACTTC.

This clonotype was recorded at least ten times. The chain recombines TRBV4-1 with TRBJ2-5; tentative D call: TRBD2 (5 bases). Germline CDR1 and CDR2: MGHRA and YSYEKL. Trimming removed 4 bases from V and 0 bases from J, with 18 bases in between. The CDR3 is 17 residues long. The chain's CDR3 is CASSLWPLKRDQETQYF. The DNA of the CDR3 is TGCGCCAGCAGCCTCTGGCCCTTGAAGAGGGACCAAGAGACCCAGTACTTC.

The rearrangement joins TRBV5-1 to TRBJ2-1, with D possibly being TRBD1 (5 bases). The CDR3 is 13 amino acids. Trimming pared 0 bases from V and 11 bases from J, leaving 12 bases between. The germline CDR1 and CDR2 sequences are SGHRS and YFSETQ. This chain's CDR3 is CASSLVQGRKQFF. The CDR3 nucleotides read TGCGCCAGCAGCTTGGTGCAGGGCCGTAAGCAGTTCTTC.